The 25 T cell receptor delta chains listed next were all sequenced from one sample in a study of gamma-delta chains in newborns, infants, children. TCRdb fed the reads to CATT. This table holds a few thousand delta-chain clones, about 4.3% found once. The specimen was blood. Source of these receptors: a child who was a newborn, infant or young child, either healthy, febrile or measles-vaccinated (not recorded which).

Details on this clone: With a much larger clone just one base away, this may be a read error. V gene TRDV2 combines with J gene TRDJ1; 9 nucleotides line up with TRDD3. CDR3 length equals 18 residues. Germline lookup yields CDR1 GEAIGNYY and CDR2 EKD. Trimming took 5 bases from V and 0 from J; bases not matched to a gene: 15. CDR3 DNA sequence: TGTGCCTGTGGCCCCCTTACTGGGGGAAACCCTTACACCGATAAACTCATCTTT. This sequence encodes CACGPLTGGNPYTDKLIF.

Notes on this clone: A read error may produce the germline difference seen at one junction end. The rearrangement joins TRDV2 to TRDJ1; TRDD3 agrees at 10 bases. The CDR3 has 17 residues. From germline, CDR1 is GEAIGNYY and CDR2 EKD. CDR3 amino acids: CACDHVLGDPNTDKFIF. The CDR3 DNA reads TGTGCCTGTGATCACGTACTGGGGGATCCTAACACCGATAAATTCATCTTT.

This clone is medium-sized by share. Within the sample, other DNA sequences also encode this same CDR3. The chain combines TRDV2 with TRDJ1; the match to TRDD3 covers 10 bases. V shed 3 bases, J shed 1 base, and the junction held 10 bases outside the gene matches. The CDR3 contains 17 residues. Germline CDR1 and CDR2: GEAIGNYY and EKD. The CDR3 region is CACDVLLGDQATDKLIF. The CDR3, as DNA: TGTGCCTGTGACGTCTTACTGGGGGATCAGGCCACCGATAAACTCATCTTT.

On this clone: TCRdb pairs this DNA with a much larger clone's protein that differs at residue 6, likely a read error; the protein shown was translated from the DNA. This chain joins TRDV2 and TRDJ2, with TRDD3 as a possible D gene (5 bases). Germline CDR1 GEAIGNYY, CDR2 EKD. V was shortened by 1 base and J by 0 bases, with 11 bases between the two germline ends. This CDR3 contains 16 residues. The CDR3 sequence is CACDTPGAALTAQLFF. CDR3 in DNA: TGTGCCTGTGACACTCCGGGGGCCGCTTTGACAGCACAACTCTTCTTT.

This clone turned up a few times. Being one base from a much bigger clone, this may be a read error. The sample has other DNA sequences that encode this CDR3 too. The chain combines TRDV2 with TRDJ1, with 13 positions matching TRDD3. In germline, CDR1 is GEAIGNYY, CDR2 EKD. The CDR3 covers 18 residues. CDR3 sequence (DNA): TGTGCCTGTGACACAATCCTTACTGGGGGATACGTTACCGATAAGCTCATCTTT. Translation: CACDTILTGGYVTDKLIF.

This clone has a handful of counts. The chain has TRDV1 and TRDJ1, with 8 bases matching TRDD3. From germline, CDR1 is TSWWSYY and CDR2 QGS. The V segment lost 0 bases and the J segment 5 bases; nucleotides outside the gene matches: 20. The CDR3 runs to 20 residues. The CDR3 DNA sequence: TGTGCTCTTGGGGAACTGGGGCCCATTACCATCCACTGGGGGGTTGATAAACTCATCTTT. It codes for CALGELGPITIHWGVDKLIF.

This clone turned up a few times. This may be a read error, as it is one base from a much larger clone. The sample carries other DNA sequences with the same CDR3. The chain uses TRDV2 and TRDJ1, with TRDD3 matching 11 bases. The germline V gene has CDR1 GEAIGNYY and CDR2 EKD. The CDR3 totals 18 residues. CDR3 protein: CACDTGSLLGDTRPKLIF. Written as DNA, the CDR3 is TGTGCTTGTGACACCGGTTCCTTGCTGGGGGATACTCGTCCTAAACTCATCTTT.

This clone has a handful of counts. This may be a read error: a much more frequent sequence differs by one nucleotide. Other DNA sequences within the sample encode an identical CDR3. V and J are TRDV2 and TRDJ3; TRDD3 matches at 12 bases. This CDR3 region has 22 residues. Per the germline V gene, CDR1 is GEAIGNYY and CDR2 is EKD. The CDR3 region is CACDSPWGIRDRESWDTRQMFF. CDR3 sequence (DNA): TGCGCCTGTGACTCCCCCTGGGGGATACGCGATCGTGAATCCTGGGACACCCGACAGATGTTTTTC.

The genes are TRDV2 and TRDJ1; 12 bases are shared with TRDD3. Germline values: CDR1 GEAIGNYY, CDR2 EKD. J gave up 1 base and V 0 bases, and 29 bases lay outside the gene matches. This CDR3 has 25 residues. The CDR3 spells CACDTVPPPASTGGYPLESTDKLIF. The CDR3 nucleotides read TGTGCCTGTGACACCGTCCCTCCTCCCGCATCTACTGGGGGATACCCCCTAGAAAGCACCGATAAACTCATCTTT.

This clone showed up just a few times. One base away lies a much larger clone, so this may be a sequencing read error. The chain carries TRDV2 and TRDJ3; 8 bases align to TRDD3. The CDR3 length is 19 residues. The V segment lost 2 bases and the J segment 0 bases; nucleotides outside the gene matches: 8. The germline V gene encodes CDR1 GEAIGNYY and CDR2 EKD. CDR3 sequence reads: CACDKVLGGTSWDTRQMFF. The CDR3 nucleotides read TGTGCCTGTGACAAAGTACTGGGGGGTACCTCCTGGGACACCCGACAGATGTTTTTC.

The gene calls are TRDV2 and TRDJ2; TRDD3 agrees at 9 bases. Germline lookup yields CDR1 GEAIGNYY and CDR2 EKD. The trim removed 1 base at V and 1 base at J, leaving 6 bases unmatched. The CDR3 is 17 amino acids. The CDR3 nucleotides are TGTGCCTGTGACACTCTTGTACTGGGGGATTTGACAGCACAACTCTTCTTT. The encoded protein is CACDTLVLGDLTAQLFF.

A few counts support this clone. It may be a read error: a sequence one base away is much more abundant. The sample holds other DNA sequences that translate to the same CDR3. This chain uses TRDV2 with TRDJ2; 7 bases are shared with TRDD3. CDR1 GEAIGNYY and CDR2 EKD come from the germline V gene. The CDR3 totals 13 residues. Germline trimming cut 7 bases from V and 4 bases from J; bases unmatched to any gene: 5. The chain's CDR3 is CACDYWGTAQLFF. The CDR3 DNA follows: TGTGCCTGCGACTACTGGGGGACAGCACAACTCTTCTTT.

The V and J genes are TRDV2 and TRDJ1, with TRDD3 identical over 8 bases. Per germline, CDR1 GEAIGNYY and CDR2 EKD. Trimming removed 3 bases from V and 0 bases from J; junction bases left unmatched: 11. CDR3 size: 17 residues. Here the CDR3 reads CACDSLLGVDYTDKLIF. CDR3 nucleotides: TGTGCCTGTGACTCCCTACTGGGGGTCGATTACACCGATAAACTCATCTTT.

By sample fraction, this clone is medium-sized. V gene TRDV2 combines with J gene TRDJ1; D unresolved. The germline gives CDR1 GEAIGNYY, CDR2 EKD. Trimming removed 1 base from V and 5 bases from J, with 13 bases in between. The CDR3 has 14 amino acids. The CDR3 sequence is CACDTLEYADKLIF. The CDR3 DNA sequence: TGTGCCTGTGACACTCTGGAGTACGCAGATAAACTCATCTTT.

This clone came up a few times. With a far larger clone one base away, a read error is the likely cause. The chain employs TRDV2 and TRDJ1, with TRDD3 matching 9 bases. The CDR3 totals 17 residues. The germline gives CDR1 GEAIGNYY, CDR2 EKD. The CDR3 loop is CACDPVLGIRDTGKLIF. The CDR3 DNA reads as TGTGCCTGTGACCCCGTACTGGGGATACGGGACACCGGTAAACTCATCTTT.

As concerns this clone: A far larger clone lies a single base away; this is likely a read error. Additional DNA sequences in this sample encode the identical CDR3. The rearrangement links TRDV2 to TRDJ2, with D perhaps given as TRDD1 or TRDD3 (5 bases each). The CDR3 consists of 18 residues. Germline V lookup: CDR1 GEAIGNYY, CDR2 EKD. The CDR3 DNA is TGTGCCTGTGACACAATAGGGGGCCACACGGCTTTGACAGCACAACTCTTCTTC. It codes for CACDTIGGHTALTAQLFF.

As to this clone: The germline gene is not matched at one end of the junction; a read error may be the cause. This sample also contains other DNA sequences that code for the same CDR3. This sequence joins TRDV2 and TRDJ1, with 12 bases matching TRDD3. The germline CDR1 and CDR2 sequences are GEAIGNYY and EKD. CDR3 length: 17 amino acids. In DNA, the CDR3 is TGCGCCTGTGACCGACTGGGGGATACTCAGACGACCGATAAACTCATCTTT. This gives the protein CACDRLGDTQTTDKLIF.

As to this clone: A single base is all that separates this from a far larger clone, so a read error is likely. This chain joins TRDV2 and TRDJ2; D not resolved. V lost 0 bases to trimming and J lost 10 bases, with 17 bases between them. Germline V gives CDR1 GEAIGNYY, CDR2 EKD. The CDR3 runs to 15 residues. The CDR3: CACDTVRASGEQLFF. The CDR3 DNA reads as TGTGCCTGTGACACCGTGAGGGCCTCGGGAGAACAACTCTTCTTT.

This clone was counted only a few times. A much larger clone differs by one base, so this may be a read error. The chain links TRDV2 to TRDJ1; 12 bases are a match to TRDD3. This CDR3 comprises 19 residues. CDR1 and CDR2 (germline): GEAIGNYY, EKD. The CDR3 sequence is CARDTLSGGYAGYTDKLIF. The CDR3 DNA reads as TGTGCCCGTGACACCCTCTCTGGGGGATACGCGGGGTACACCGATAAACTCATCTTT.

By sample fraction, this clone is large. The same CDR3 can be traced to other DNA sequences in this sample. The chain employs TRDV2 and TRDJ2; D may be TRDD3 (5 bases). Trimming left V 0 bases short and J 0 bases short, with 25 bases between. Germline loops: CDR1 GEAIGNYY, CDR2 EKD. The CDR3 totals 21 residues. CDR3 region: CACDTVREFGDDTALTAQLFF. The CDR3 DNA follows: TGTGCCTGTGACACCGTTCGCGAGTTTGGGGACGATACCGCTTTGACAGCACAACTCTTCTTT.

This clone is deemed large. Other DNA sequences in this sample translate to the same CDR3. J is TRDJ1 and V is TRDV2; 7 bases match TRDD3. Germline CDR1 is GEAIGNYY and CDR2 is EKD. V lost 1 base to trimming and J lost 0 bases; unmatched junction nucleotides: 10. The CDR3 is 17 amino acids. The CDR3, as DNA: TGTGCCTGTGACACGCTGGGGGCGGAATCGTACACCGATAAACTCATCTTT. This translates into CACDTLGAESYTDKLIF.

To note about this clone: A read error may explain this, as a much larger clone is one base away. The chain combines TRDV2 with TRDJ1; 11 bases fit TRDD3. This CDR3 comprises 21 residues. Per the germline V gene, CDR1 is GEAIGNYY and CDR2 is EKD. Unmatched junction bases numbered 17, after V lost 0 bases and J lost 0 bases. CDR3 bases: TGTGCCTGTGACACCCTTTCTCCTCATACTGGGGGATATCCTGACACCGATAAACTCATCTTT. Protein sequence: CACDTLSPHTGGYPDTDKLIF.

Concerning this clone: A read error is possible here, since a much larger clone lies one base away. The chain uses TRDV2 and TRDJ1, with 8 nucleotides matching TRDD3. The CDR3 has 21 amino acids. The J segment lost 8 bases and the V segment lost 0 bases, leaving 28 bases of the junction unmatched. Per the germline V gene, CDR1 is GEAIGNYY and CDR2 is EKD. CDR3 sequence (DNA): TGTGCCTGTGACACCGTTGGGGGATCTCTTCGGCCAAAATGGGAAAATATGAAACTCATCTTT. This sequence encodes CACDTVGGSLRPKWENMKLIF.

There are a few counts of this clone. A much more abundant neighbour one base away suggests this may be a read error. Here the CDR3 DNA reads TGTGCCTGTGACACCGGGGGATACGCTAGCTCCTGGGACGCCCGACAGATGTTTTTC. Amino acids: CACDTGGYASSWDARQMFF. The chain joins TRDV2 to TRDJ3; 10 bases match TRDD3. CDR3 length: 19 amino acids. Germline CDR1 is GEAIGNYY and CDR2 is EKD.

By share, this clone ranks as medium-sized. The rearrangement uses TRDV2 and TRDJ1, with TRDD3 identical over 13 bases. Germline V gives CDR1 GEAIGNYY, CDR2 EKD. The ends lost 3 bases at V and 1 base at J; junction bases unmatched: 10. The CDR3 runs to 18 residues. The CDR3: CACDSLLGDTRLTDKLIF. CDR3 DNA: TGTGCCTGTGACTCTTTACTGGGGGATACGCGACTCACCGATAAACTCATCTTT.